The T cell receptor beta chain under discussion was sequenced for a study of CD8+CD57+ T cells in acquired aplastic anemia. CD8+CD57+ cell expansion, shown by flow cytometry, had occurred in the patients selected for sequencing. Patients were therapy-naive when their blood was sampled. The CDR3 has 13 amino acids. Germline assignment: CDR1 WNHNN and CDR2 SYGVQD (reference sequence). V was cut by 10 bases and J by 4 bases, with 13 bases left in between. Investigators profiled TCR beta VDJ and CDR3 from genomic DNA template. Using its own MiXCR run on the reads, TCRdb lists one record per CDR3 protein. Altogether about 180,000 distinct CDR3 sequences are present, less than 50% being singletons, with the ten largest covering about 1.8%.

The chain recombines TRBV10-1 with TRBJ2-2; possible D gene TRBD1, 6 bases. The source material was sorted CD4+, CD8+, or CD8+CD57+ T cells (not recorded which) from PBMCs. The clonotype originates from a human donor with aplastic anemia. CDR3 DNA: TGCGCCACAGGGGCCTCGATCACCGGGGAGCTGTTTTTT. It codes for CATGASITGELFF.